This entry lists 25 T cell receptor beta chains sequenced from one sample in a study of CD8 T cells in Susac syndrome. Random hexamers were used to reverse transcribe the RNA input (about 0.5 to 1 ug). TCRdb re-analysed the immunoSEQ multiplex PCR reads in MiXCR, keeping a single row per CDR3 protein. This sample carries 110,000 or so distinct CDR3 sequences, around 90% of them seen once, and the ten largest clones take about 0.14%. Material for sequencing was CD4+ T cells from PBMCs. These receptors came from a human donor in good health.

This clonotype has a handful of counts. The V call is TRBV29-1, the J call TRBJ2-7; a weak D match, TRBD1 (6 bases). The V end lost 1 base, the J end lost 0 bases, and 10 bases lay between the germline ends. From germline, CDR1 is SQVTM and CDR2 ANQGSEA. The CDR3 consists of 14 residues. CDR3 region: CSVEGGQSSYEQYF. Written as DNA, the CDR3 is TGCAGCGTTGAAGGGGGGCAGAGCTCCTACGAGCAGTACTTC.

The CDR3 nucleotides are TGTGCCAGCAGTGAACAGAGTCTCTCCTACGAGCAGTACTTC. It translates to CASSEQSLSYEQYF. This rearrangement joins TRBV6-1 to TRBJ2-7; D remains ambiguous. Germline CDR1 and CDR2: MNHNS and SASEGT. Trimming left V 2 bases short and J 0 bases short, with 8 bases between. The CDR3 consists of 14 residues.

J is TRBJ2-1 and V is TRBV28, with 9 bases aligning to TRBD1. Germline V gene data show CDR1 as MDHEN and CDR2 as SYDVKM. The CDR3 runs 18 residues. V dropped 5 bases and J dropped 2; count of bases not matched to a gene: 13. DNA of the CDR3: TGTGCCAGCAGTGCACCTGCCCCGGGACAGGGAACCTACAATGAGCAGTTCTTC. The encoded protein is CASSAPAPGQGTYNEQFF.

V and J are TRBV7-2 and TRBJ1-2; D not resolved. This CDR3 region has 15 residues. Trimming removed 4 bases from V and 0 bases from J, with 12 bases in between. The germline gives CDR1 SGHTA, CDR2 FQGNSA. This CDR3 is CASSSIRTSNYGYTF. DNA for the CDR3: TGTGCCAGCAGCTCAATCAGGACTTCTAACTATGGCTACACCTTC.

The genes are TRBV7-3 and TRBJ2-2, with 7 positions matching TRBD1. The CDR3 spans 15 residues. J lost 6 bases, V lost 3 bases, and 7 bases had no gene match. From germline, CDR1 is SGHTA and CDR2 FQGTGA. CDR3 nucleotide sequence: TGTGCCAGCAGCTTCAATGACAGGGCGGCCGGGGAGCTGTTTTTT. It specifies CASSFNDRAAGELFF.

The chain uses TRBV20-1 and TRBJ2-1, with 8 bases matching TRBD2. V lost 6 bases, J lost 3 bases, and 7 bases stayed unmatched. The germline gives CDR1 DFQATT, CDR2 SNEGSKA (reference sequence). The length of the CDR3 is 14 residues. CDR3 protein: CSANPRGGYNEQFF. In DNA, the CDR3 is TGCAGTGCCAACCCACGGGGGGGCTACAATGAGCAGTTCTTC.

This chain joins TRBV20-1 and TRBJ1-1; D is possibly TRBD1 (5 bases). The length of the CDR3 is 15 residues. Between the trimmed V and J ends, which lost 1 base and 4 bases, there was a span of 16 bases. Germline CDR1 is DFQATT and CDR2 is SNEGSKA (reference sequence). Written as DNA, the CDR3 is TGCAGTGCTAGAGGGGGCGGGGAGTCACGCACTGAAGCTTTCTTT. Translated: CSARGGGESRTEAFF.

The rearrangement joins TRBV5-8 to TRBJ1-5; 7 bases line up with TRBD1. CDR1 and CDR2 (germline): SGHTS, YDEGEE. The CDR3 loop spans 20 amino acids. After removal of 2 bases from V and 2 bases from J, the junction contained 19 bases not matched to a gene. In nucleotides, the CDR3 is TGTGCCAGCAGCTTACTAATAGGTGGGGACAGACTCCCCCGCAATCAGCCCCAGCATTTT. Its protein product is CASSLLIGGDRLPRNQPQHF.

The J gene is TRBJ2-3, the V gene TRBV18, with 10 positions matching TRBD2. With V trimmed by 3 bases and J by 0 bases, 12 bases remained unmatched. Germline CDR1 reads KGHSH; CDR2 reads LQKENI. The CDR3 extends over 19 amino acids. CDR3 region: CASSPVPASGGASTDTQYF. The CDR3 DNA reads TGTGCCAGCTCACCGGTCCCCGCGAGCGGGGGGGCTAGCACAGATACGCAGTATTTT.

V usage is TRBV30 and J usage is TRBJ1-1; weak D call: TRBD1 (6 bases). V was cut by 7 bases and J by 2 bases, with 8 bases left in between. The germline CDR1 and CDR2 sequences are GTSNPN and SVGIG (reference sequence). This CDR3 spans 11 amino acids. The CDR3 nucleotides are TGTGCCTCGGACAGTAACACTGAAGCTTTCTTT. As protein: CASDSNTEAFF.

For this clonotype: The germline gene is not matched at one end of the junction; a read error may be the cause. The chain couples TRBV20-1 to TRBJ2-3; 8 nucleotides line up with TRBD2. The CDR3 sequence is 13 residues long. The germline gives CDR1 DFQATT, CDR2 SNEGSKA (reference sequence). The chain's CDR3 is CSAYRTSTDTQYF. The DNA of the CDR3 is TGCAGTGCTTACCGGACTAGCACAGACACGCAGTATTTT.

This clonotype was observed a single time. The CDR3 nucleotides are TGTGCCAGCTCACCCCGGGGAATAATGGCCTACGAGCAGTACTTC. This codes for CASSPRGIMAYEQYF. This chain joins TRBV18 and TRBJ2-7, with D possibly TRBD2 on 5 matching bases. The V end was cut by 3 bases, the J end by 2 bases, with 14 bases between. Germline CDR1 KGHSH, CDR2 LQKENI. The CDR3 covers 15 residues.

Only one count was recorded for this clonotype. V usage is TRBV27 and J usage is TRBJ2-2; D possibly uses TRBD1 or TRBD2 (5 bases each). V lost 4 bases, J lost 9 bases, and 9 bases lay in between. The CDR3 runs 12 residues. Germline V lookup: CDR1 MNHEY, CDR2 SMNVEV (reference sequence). The CDR3 DNA reads as TGTGCCAGCAGTTATGGGGGACGGGAGCTGTTTTTT. This encodes CASSYGGRELFF.

The chain combines TRBV30 with TRBJ1-2; a possible D gene is TRBD1 (6 bases). This CDR3 spans 12 amino acids. The V gene lost 4 bases and the J gene lost 1 base, with 7 bases spanning the gap. Germline V gene data show CDR1 as GTSNPN and CDR2 as SVGIG (reference sequence). The CDR3 loop reads CAWNRVNYGYTF. CDR3 coding DNA: TGTGCCTGGAACAGGGTTAACTATGGCTACACCTTC.

V usage is TRBV7-8 and J usage is TRBJ2-1; 10 nucleotides match TRBD1. From germline, CDR1 is SGHVS and CDR2 FQNEAQ. Trimming removed 3 bases from V and 4 bases from J; junction bases left unmatched: 3. The CDR3 consists of 15 residues. The CDR3 nucleotides are TGTGCCAGCAGCTTCGGGACAGGGGATTACAATGAGCAGTTCTTC. Protein: CASSFGTGDYNEQFF.

This CDR3 is CASSLTSGAPGELFF. Written as DNA, the CDR3 is TGTGCCAGCAGCTTAACTAGCGGGGCCCCCGGGGAGCTGTTTTTT. The chain joins TRBV5-4 to TRBJ2-2; TRBD2 aligns across 10 bases. V trimming: 2 bases; J trimming: 6 bases; junction bases outside the gene matches: 4. Looked up from germline, CDR1 is SGHNT and CDR2 is YYREEE (reference sequence). This CDR3 is 15 amino acids long.

V usage is TRBV27 and J usage is TRBJ1-6; D call uncertain. This CDR3 spans 12 amino acids. Germline values: CDR1 MNHEY, CDR2 SMNVEV (reference sequence). V was shortened by 3 bases and J by 10 bases, with 7 bases between the two germline ends. CDR3 sequence: CASSFRYSPLHF. CDR3 DNA sequence: TGTGCCAGCAGTTTTAGGTACTCACCCCTCCACTTT.

V usage is TRBV2 and J usage is TRBJ2-4; D gene uncertain. The CDR3 runs to 13 residues. In germline, CDR1 is SNHLY, CDR2 FYNNEI. The V gene lost 9 bases and the J gene lost 10 bases, with 19 bases spanning the gap. CDR3 residues: CASRPVAGRIQYF. The CDR3 nucleotides read TGTGCCAGTCGTCCGGTCGCCGGAAGGATTCAGTACTTC.

The chain combines TRBV15 with TRBJ1-4; unclear D gene. Trimming removed 5 bases at V and 7 bases at J, with 23 bases between. The germline gives CDR1 LNHNV, CDR2 YYDKDF (reference sequence). The CDR3 is made up of 17 amino acids. CDR3 loop: CATSASPFSGPSEKLFF. Written as DNA, the CDR3 is TGTGCCACCAGCGCGTCTCCATTTTCGGGCCCGAGTGAAAAACTGTTTTTT.

This chain links TRBV4-3 with TRBJ2-6; possibly TRBD1 for D (6 bases). This CDR3 contains 15 residues. Germline CDR1 is LGHNA and CDR2 is YSLEER. With 5 bases removed from V and 0 bases from J, the gap between germline ends came to 8 bases. CDR3 region: CASSWDNSGANVLTF. The CDR3 DNA reads as TGCGCCAGCAGCTGGGACAACTCTGGGGCCAACGTCCTGACTTTC.

This chain uses TRBV29-1 with TRBJ2-7, with 8 bases that match TRBD1. Trimming took 5 bases from V and 5 from J; bases not matched to a gene: 5. Germline V CDR1 and CDR2: SQVTM, ANQGSEA. The length of the CDR3 is 12 residues. The CDR3 nucleotides read TGCAGCGTTAATAGGGACAGGAACGAGCAGTACTTC. This codes for CSVNRDRNEQYF.

The chain is built from TRBV19 and TRBJ2-6, with D uncertain. Germline V lookup: CDR1 LNHDA, CDR2 SQIVND (reference sequence). The ends were cut back, 8 bases at V and 0 bases at J, with 11 bases in the middle. CDR3 length equals 15 residues. The CDR3 here is CASVGVSSGANVLTF. CDR3 DNA sequence: TGTGCCAGTGTGGGTGTAAGCTCTGGGGCCAACGTCCTGACTTTC.

This chain joins TRBV5-1 and TRBJ2-1; maybe TRBD1 (5 bases). Trimming shortened V by 6 bases and J by 5 bases, and 6 bases separated the two germline ends. Germline V gives CDR1 SGHRS, CDR2 YFSETQ. The CDR3 extends over 11 amino acids. Here the CDR3 reads CASKGDNEQFF. CDR3 nucleotide sequence: TGCGCCAGCAAAGGGGACAATGAGCAGTTCTTC.

This rearrangement joins TRBV29-1 to TRBJ1-2, with D possibly TRBD1 on 5 matching bases. The CDR3 has 13 amino acids. CDR1 is SQVTM and CDR2 is ANQGSEA in the germline V gene. Deletions cut 2 bases from V and 3 bases from J, with 10 bases between. CDR3 loop: CSVELDNDYGYTF. CDR3 bases: TGCAGCGTTGAACTGGACAACGACTATGGCTACACCTTC.

There are a few counts of this clonotype. The rearrangement links TRBV7-6 to TRBJ2-4, with D tentatively TRBD1 (6 bases). In germline, CDR1 is SGHVS, CDR2 FNYEAQ. This CDR3 has 13 amino acids. The V gene lost 5 bases and the J gene lost 6 bases, with 11 bases spanning the gap. CDR3 sequence (DNA): TGTGCCAGCAGCCGAGACAGGACAAACATTCAGTACTTC. It translates to CASSRDRTNIQYF.